The 21 T cell receptor beta chains reported below all come from one sample, sequenced in a study of blood T cell repertoires in COVID-19. The assay was immunoSEQ multiplex PCR, and TCRdb's table has in-frame clones only and misses some. The top ten clones hold 3.5% to 4% of a sample with 200,000 to 300,000 clones, roughly four fifths of them seen once. Sequenced material: PBMCs or T cells enriched from blood (not recorded which). The receptors stem from a woman aged 40 to 50 who had been exposed to COVID-19.

The chain links TRBV19 to TRBJ1-1; perhaps TRBD1 as D (6 bases). The CDR3 consists of 16 residues. With 4 bases removed from V and 1 base from J, the gap between germline ends came to 16 bases. Germline V CDR1 and CDR2: LNHDA, SQIVND (reference sequence). CDR3 bases: TGTGCCAGTAGTAAGGCTGGGGGCGCGGGGAACACTGAAGCTTTCTTT. It translates to CASSKAGGAGNTEAFF. Supplemented by reference TRBV19 and TRBJ1-1, the full variable domain reads DGGITQSPKYLFRKEGQNVTLSCEQNLNHDAMYWYRQDPGQGLRLIYYSQIVNDFQKGDIAEGYSVSREKKESFPLTVTSAQKNPTAFYLCASSKAGGAGNTEAFFGQGTRLTVV.

This rearrangement joins TRBV9 to TRBJ2-1, with TRBD2 as a possible D gene (6 bases). Looked up from germline, CDR1 is SGDLS and CDR2 is YYNGEE. The V gene lost 4 bases and the J gene lost 6 bases, with 20 bases spanning the gap. The CDR3 totals 16 residues. The CDR3 nucleotides are TGTGCCAGCAGCCTCAGGGCGGCGGGGAGTCTCAATGAGCAGTTCTTC. Translation gives CASSLRAAGSLNEQFF. The whole variable domain, filled in from reference TRBV9 and TRBJ2-1, reads DSGVTQTPKHLITATGQRVTLRCSPRSGDLSVYWYQQSLDQGLQFLIQYYNGEERAKGNILERFSAQQFPDLHSELNLSSLELGDSALYFCASSLRAAGSLNEQFFGPGTRLTVL.

This clone has a single count. The genes are TRBV16 and TRBJ2-4; tentative D call: TRBD1 (5 bases). The germline V gene encodes CDR1 KGHSY and CDR2 FQNENV. V lost 2 bases, J lost 4 bases, and 15 bases lay in between. The CDR3 has 16 residues. The CDR3 DNA reads TGTGCCAGCAGCCAAACGGCAGGGTTTAGTAAAAACATTCAGTACTTC. It specifies CASSQTAGFSKNIQYF.

This chain joins TRBV20-1 and TRBJ1-2; no clear D. Germline lookup yields CDR1 DFQATT and CDR2 SNEGSKA (reference sequence). The CDR3 has 11 residues. Trimming pared 6 bases from V and 7 bases from J, leaving 12 bases between. For the CDR3, the DNA is TGCAGTGCCATCCGCGGCGGTGGCTACACCTTC. Translated: CSAIRGGGYTF.

The rearrangement uses TRBV19 and TRBJ1-6; D is possibly TRBD1 (6 bases). V was pared by 4 bases and J by 5 bases, with 12 bases between. Germline loops: CDR1 LNHDA, CDR2 SQIVND (reference sequence). This CDR3 comprises 15 residues. The CDR3 protein is CASSSRAGDNSPLHF. CDR3 bases: TGTGCCAGTAGTAGTAGGGCAGGGGATAATTCACCCCTCCACTTT.

The rearrangement uses TRBV5-8 and TRBJ1-2; D uncertain. Trimming cost V 4 bases and J 1 base, with 8 bases left between them. This CDR3 spans 13 amino acids. Germline assignment: CDR1 SGHTS and CDR2 YDEGEE. CDR3: CASSLDHNYGYTF. CDR3 in DNA: TGTGCCAGCAGCCTAGACCATAACTATGGCTACACCTTC.

V is TRBV2 and J is TRBJ2-5; 14 bases map to TRBD2. CDR3 length: 16 residues. Germline lookup yields CDR1 SNHLY and CDR2 FYNNEI. Germline trimming cut 4 bases from V and 5 bases from J; bases unmatched to any gene: 6. CDR3 nucleotides: TGTGCCAGCAGTGGGACTAGCGGGGGGACGGGGGAGACCCAGTACTTC. Translation gives CASSGTSGGTGETQYF.

This clone was counted once. This chain joins TRBV12-5 and TRBJ2-7; 8 positions match TRBD1. Trimming took 0 bases from V and 2 from J; bases not matched to a gene: 9. Germline V gene sequence: CDR1 LGHNT, CDR2 FRNRAP. The CDR3 totals 17 residues. CDR3 bases: TGTGCTAGTGGTTTGGTACTGGCGGCAGGGGGCCCCTACGAGCAGTACTTC. The encoded protein is CASGLVLAAGGPYEQYF.

This chain joins TRBV29-1 and TRBJ2-3; 11 bases agree with TRBD1. Germline V CDR1 and CDR2: SQVTM, ANQGSEA. CDR3 length: 15 residues. V gave up 6 bases and J gave up 2 bases; unmatched junction bases: 7. The CDR3 DNA sequence: TGCAGCGTGGCGGGACAGGGGGAAGTCACAGATACGCAGTATTTT. Translating gives CSVAGQGEVTDTQYF.

The sample holds one count of this clone. The chain recombines TRBV19 with TRBJ2-3; 8 bases agree with TRBD1. The CDR3 consists of 14 residues. The germline V gene encodes CDR1 LNHDA and CDR2 SQIVND (reference sequence). Unmatched junction bases numbered 4, after V lost 4 bases and J lost 4 bases. This CDR3 is CASSRMTGADTQYF. The CDR3 coding sequence is TGTGCCAGTAGTAGGATGACAGGGGCAGATACGCAGTATTTT.

The chain is built from TRBV19 and TRBJ1-6; D is uncertain. The germline CDR1 and CDR2 sequences are LNHDA and SQIVND (reference sequence). The length of the CDR3 is 15 residues. The V end was cut by 3 bases, the J end by 9 bases, with 15 bases between. CDR3 DNA sequence: TGTGCCAGTAGTATGGGTTATAACTACCCTTCACCCCTCCACTTT. Translating gives CASSMGYNYPSPLHF.

This clone occurred many times. This chain uses TRBV11-2 with TRBJ1-3, with 9 bases that match TRBD1. The trim removed 4 bases at V and 0 bases at J, leaving 7 bases unmatched. CDR1 and CDR2 from the germline V gene are SGHAT and FQNNGV. This CDR3 spans 17 amino acids. The DNA for the CDR3 is TGTGCCAGCAGCTCACGGACAGGGGATTTCTCTGGAAACACCATATATTTT. It encodes CASSSRTGDFSGNTIYF.

The gene calls are TRBV10-3 and TRBJ1-1; D remains unclear. Germline values: CDR1 ENHRY, CDR2 SYGVKD. The CDR3 extends over 14 amino acids. V was clipped by 4 bases and J by 3 bases, with 12 bases between them. CDR3 in amino acids: CAISGISRDTEAFF. The CDR3 DNA follows: TGTGCCATCAGTGGAATCTCGAGGGACACTGAAGCTTTCTTT.

The chain employs TRBV6-5 and TRBJ2-2; D possibly corresponds to TRBD2 (5 bases). Trimming removed 6 bases from V and 5 bases from J, with 16 bases in between. The CDR3 runs to 15 residues. From germline, CDR1 is MNHEY and CDR2 SVGAGI. In DNA, the CDR3 is TGTGCCAGCAGCCCCAGGCCCCCGGGGACCGGGGAGCTGTTTTTT. Its protein product is CASSPRPPGTGELFF.

The V and J genes are TRBV5-1 and TRBJ1-4, with a weak D call TRBD1 (6 bases). Germline values: CDR1 SGHRS, CDR2 YFSETQ. This CDR3 is 15 amino acids long. The V end lost 0 bases, the J end lost 5 bases, and 11 bases lay between the germline ends. This chain's CDR3 is CASSLAPGQNEKLFF. Here the CDR3 DNA reads TGCGCCAGCAGCTTGGCCCCGGGACAAAATGAAAAACTGTTTTTT.

The chain has TRBV29-1 and TRBJ2-6; 7 bases align to TRBD1. Germline V gives CDR1 SQVTM, CDR2 ANQGSEA. V gave up 6 bases and J gave up 0 bases; unmatched junction bases: 11. There are 17 residues in the CDR3. The CDR3 sequence: CSVIDPGQSSGANVLTF. For the CDR3, the DNA is TGCAGCGTCATTGATCCGGGACAGAGCTCTGGGGCCAACGTCCTGACTTTC.

This clone was counted once. The chain employs TRBV7-9 and TRBJ1-3, with TRBD1 identical over 9 bases. CDR3 length: 13 amino acids. Unmatched junction bases numbered 2, after V lost 4 bases and J lost 7 bases. The germline V gene has CDR1 SEHNR and CDR2 FQNEAQ (reference sequence). For the CDR3, the DNA is TGTGCCAGCAGCTCCGGACAGGGGAACACCATATATTTT. The encoded protein is CASSSGQGNTIYF. The full variable domain, with the rest looked up from reference TRBV7-9 and TRBJ1-3, is DTGVSQNPRHKITKRGQNVTFRCDPISEHNRLYWYRQTLGQGPEFLTYFQNEAQLEKSRLLSDRFSAERPKGSFSTLEIQRTEQGDSAMYLCASSSGQGNTIYFGEGSWLTVV.

The genes are TRBV10-2 and TRBJ2-3; TRBD2 agrees at 8 bases. Unmatched junction bases numbered 2, after V lost 4 bases and J lost 5 bases. The CDR3 consists of 13 residues. Germline assignment: CDR1 WSHSY and CDR2 SAAADI. The CDR3 reads CASSVLAGDTQYF. DNA of the CDR3: TGCGCCAGCAGTGTCCTAGCGGGAGATACGCAGTATTTT.

The rearrangement joins TRBV12-5 to TRBJ2-3; 8 positions agree with TRBD2. Germline V gives CDR1 LGHNT, CDR2 FRNRAP. The CDR3 extends over 14 amino acids. J was trimmed by 7 bases and V by 1 base; bases with no gene match: 4. As DNA, the CDR3 is TGTGCTAGTGGTTTGGCCGGGGGGGCTAATACGCAGTATTTT. This gives the protein CASGLAGGANTQYF.

CDR3 bases: TGTGCCACCAGCACCGGGGGGTTTGATTCGACTGAAGCTTTCTTT. The encoded protein is CATSTGGFDSTEAFF. The genes are TRBV15 and TRBJ1-1; D possibly corresponds to TRBD1 (5 bases). The CDR3 covers 15 residues. Germline V lookup: CDR1 LNHNV, CDR2 YYDKDF (reference sequence). Trimming cost V 4 bases and J 5 bases, with 17 bases left between them.

This clone was counted a single time. The rearrangement joins TRBV5-4 to TRBJ1-5, with D unclear. The length of the CDR3 is 14 residues. Germline assignment: CDR1 SGHNT and CDR2 YYREEE (reference sequence). V lost 0 bases to trimming and J lost 0 bases, with 4 bases between them. The CDR3 DNA reads as TGTGCCAGCAGCTTGGCGTATAGCAATCAGCCCCAGCATTTT. It yields the protein CASSLAYSNQPQHF.